What follows are 26 T cell receptor beta chains derived from one specimen sequenced in a study of blood T cell repertoires in COVID-19. Profiled with immunoSEQ multiplex PCR; TCRdb holds only in-frame clones, not every one. The sample has approximately 210,000 clones, about 88% seen once. The sample consisted of peripheral blood. These receptors were obtained from a woman aged 40 to 50 with acute or convalescent COVID-19.

This chain joins TRBV11-3 and TRBJ2-3; 9 positions agree with TRBD2. The CDR3 sequence is 17 residues long. The V and J ends lost 0 bases and 0 bases, in that order; junction bases with no gene match: 4. The germline V gene has CDR1 SGHNT and CDR2 YENEEA. CDR3 protein: CASSLEASGDSTDTQYF. Here the CDR3 DNA reads TGTGCCAGCAGCTTAGAGGCTAGCGGGGATAGCACAGATACGCAGTATTTT.

CDR3 sequence reads: CASSPDRVSLHF. CDR3 coding DNA: TGTGCCAGCAGTCCGGACAGGGTCTCCCTCCACTTT. The chain joins TRBV6-6 to TRBJ1-6, with TRBD1 matching 8 bases. The V segment lost 5 bases and the J segment 14 bases; nucleotides outside the gene matches: 5. Germline CDR1 MNHNY, CDR2 SVGAGI (reference sequence). The CDR3 runs to 12 residues.

Notes on this clone: Other DNA sequences in the same sample also yield this CDR3. The chain has TRBV7-2 and TRBJ1-5; 7 bases are a match to TRBD1. The length of the CDR3 is 14 residues. V shed 3 bases and J 2 bases; nucleotides not matched to a gene: 1. Germline CDR1 reads SGHTA; CDR2 reads FQGNSA. CDR3 amino acids: CASSFGQGNQPQHF. The CDR3 nucleotides read TGTGCCAGCAGCTTTGGACAGGGCAATCAGCCCCAGCATTTT. Complete variable domain (other parts from reference TRBV7-2 and TRBJ1-5): GAGVSQSPSNKVTEKGKDVELRCDPISGHTALYWYRQSLGQGLEFLIYFQGNSAPDKSGLPSDRFSAERTGGSVSTLTIQRTQQEDSAVYLCASSFGQGNQPQHFGDGTRLSIL.

In nucleotides, the CDR3 is TGTGCCAGCAGCTTAGGTCTAGCGGCGGGAGATACGCAGTATTTT. Protein product: CASSLGLAAGDTQYF. The rearrangement uses TRBV7-2 and TRBJ2-3, with 7 positions matching TRBD2. The CDR3 has 15 amino acids. Per the germline V gene, CDR1 is SGHTA and CDR2 is FQGNSA. V shed 1 base, J shed 5 bases, and the junction held 6 bases outside the gene matches.

This chain uses TRBV5-1 with TRBJ2-1; the D gene is possibly TRBD2 (7 bases). The CDR3 has 16 amino acids. Germline V gene lookup returns CDR1 SGHRS and CDR2 YFSETQ. V was shortened by 4 bases and J by 2 bases, with 16 bases between the two germline ends. In DNA, the CDR3 is TGCGCCAGCAGCCTTCGGGGAGGGGGAGCCTACAATGAGCAGTTCTTC. It encodes CASSLRGGGAYNEQFF.

A few counts support this clone. The genes are TRBV10-2 and TRBJ1-3; the D is unclear. V gave up 0 bases and J gave up 11 bases, with 11 bases separating them. Germline V gene sequence: CDR1 WSHSY, CDR2 SAAADI. The CDR3 extends over 13 amino acids. The CDR3 reads CASSESRSRSIYF. As DNA, the CDR3 is TGCGCCAGCAGTGAGTCTCGGTCGAGGTCCATATATTTT.

The chain has TRBV19 and TRBJ1-4; TRBD1 aligns across 9 bases. With V trimmed by 5 bases and J by 6 bases, 16 bases remained unmatched. This CDR3 has 18 residues. Germline CDR1 LNHDA, CDR2 SQIVND (reference sequence). The CDR3 loop reads CASSADRGYRLYDEKLFF. As DNA, the CDR3 is TGTGCCAGTAGTGCAGACAGGGGGTACCGACTGTATGATGAAAAACTGTTTTTT.

This chain connects TRBV28 to TRBJ1-5, with 7 positions matching TRBD1. Trimming cost V 3 bases and J 5 bases; bases outside gene matches: 1. The CDR3 consists of 13 residues. Germline V CDR1 and CDR2: MDHEN, SYDVKM. As DNA, the CDR3 is TGTGCCAGCAGTTTCAGGGGGGATCAGCCCCAGCATTTT. It specifies CASSFRGDQPQHF.

The chain employs TRBV5-8 and TRBJ1-3; D not certain. The CDR3 contains 15 residues. Trimming took 0 bases from V and 0 from J, leaving 7 bases between them. Germline V gene lookup returns CDR1 SGHTS and CDR2 YDEGEE. The CDR3 region is CASSLGASSGNTIYF. The DNA for the CDR3 is TGTGCCAGCAGCTTGGGGGCAAGCTCTGGAAACACCATATATTTT.

The rearrangement links TRBV11-2 to TRBJ1-1; 7 nucleotides align to TRBD1. This CDR3 spans 16 amino acids. CDR1 and CDR2 from the germline V gene are SGHAT and FQNNGV. V lost 4 bases to trimming and J lost 3 bases; unmatched junction nucleotides: 11. CDR3 nucleotides: TGTGCCAGCAGCTCCGACAGGGACGGGGGGGACACTGAAGCTTTCTTT. This encodes CASSSDRDGGDTEAFF.

The chain is built from TRBV30 and TRBJ1-4, with D maybe TRBD1 (6 bases). Germline CDR1 reads GTSNPN; CDR2 reads SVGIG (reference sequence). V gave up 4 bases and J gave up 1 base, with 7 bases separating them. The CDR3 totals 13 residues. The CDR3 region has the DNA TGTGCCTGGATGGGACAAACTAATGAAAAACTGTTTTTT. It encodes CAWMGQTNEKLFF.

The genes are TRBV2 and TRBJ2-5; no firm D call. CDR3 length: 14 residues. V was shortened by 3 bases and J by 5 bases, with 13 bases between the two germline ends. From germline, CDR1 is SNHLY and CDR2 FYNNEI. The DNA for the CDR3 is TGTGCCAGCAGTGATACTACAATAAAGGAGACCCAGTACTTC. It codes for CASSDTTIKETQYF.

The chain is built from TRBV7-3 and TRBJ2-2, with a tentative D call TRBD1 (6 bases). CDR3 length equals 14 residues. Germline lookup yields CDR1 SGHTA and CDR2 FQGTGA. Trimming shortened V by 5 bases and J by 4 bases, and 11 bases separated the two germline ends. The CDR3 region has the DNA TGTGCCAGCAGCCTACAGGGAGTCACCGGGGAGCTGTTTTTT. Residues: CASSLQGVTGELFF.

This clone was counted once. V is TRBV2 and J is TRBJ1-6; TRBD1 agrees at 9 bases. In germline, CDR1 is SNHLY, CDR2 FYNNEI. This CDR3 region has 13 residues. J was trimmed by 14 bases and V by 6 bases; bases with no gene match: 8. The CDR3 DNA reads TGTGCCAGCAGCGACAGGGGGGGATTCACCCTCCACTTT. Translated, it gives CASSDRGGFTLHF. The full variable domain, completed using reference TRBV2 and TRBJ1-6, is EPEVTQTPSHQVTQMGQEVILRCVPISNHLYFYWYRQILGQKVEFLVSFYNNEISEKSEIFDDQFSVERPDGSNFTLKIRSTKLEDSAMYFCASSDRGGFTLHFGNGTRLTVT.

The chain uses TRBV7-2 and TRBJ1-4; 7 bases fit TRBD1. CDR3 length: 14 residues. Germline trimming cut 4 bases from V and 9 bases from J; bases unmatched to any gene: 8. Germline CDR1 reads SGHTA; CDR2 reads FQGNSA. DNA of the CDR3: TGTGCCAGCAGCTACCGGGACAGAGAACAAAAACTGTTTTTT. Amino acid sequence: CASSYRDREQKLFF.

This clone showed up just once. The chain uses TRBV11-3 and TRBJ2-3, with 10 bases aligning to TRBD2. The CDR3 contains 16 residues. J lost 2 bases, V lost 1 base, and 3 bases had no gene match. From germline, CDR1 is SGHNT and CDR2 YENEEA. The CDR3 nucleotides read TGTGCCAGCAGCTTAGGGACTAGCGGCTACACAGATACGCAGTATTTT. As protein: CASSLGTSGYTDTQYF. Combining the CDR3 with reference TRBV11-3 and TRBJ2-3 gives the whole variable domain EAGVVQSPRYKIIEKKQPVAFWCNPISGHNTLYWYLQNLGQGPELLIRYENEEAVDDSQLPKDRFSAERLKGVDSTLKIQPAELGDSAVYLCASSLGTSGYTDTQYFGPGTRLTVL.

V usage is TRBV19 and J usage is TRBJ1-5, with TRBD1 identical over 7 bases. CDR3 length: 11 amino acids. With V trimmed by 10 bases and J by 15 bases, 12 bases remained unmatched. Germline-derived CDR1 and CDR2 are LNHDA and SQIVND (reference sequence). This CDR3 reads CATRRGDSRHF. The CDR3 DNA sequence: TGTGCCACCCGAAGAGGGGACAGTAGGCATTTT.

The CDR3 nucleotides read TGTGCCAGCACTCCCACCGGGAGCTATGGCTACACCTTC. This encodes CASTPTGSYGYTF. The chain links TRBV6-6 to TRBJ1-2; D is undetermined. Germline lookup yields CDR1 MNHNY and CDR2 SVGAGI (reference sequence). V was trimmed by 7 bases and J by 4 bases, leaving 13 bases between them. The CDR3 totals 13 residues.

The genes are TRBV28 and TRBJ2-7, with 10 bases matching TRBD1. Trimming removed 4 bases from V and 3 bases from J; junction bases left unmatched: 3. The CDR3 spans 14 residues. Germline V gives CDR1 MDHEN, CDR2 SYDVKM. The CDR3 protein is CASSSRTGGYEQYV. CDR3 nucleotides: TGTGCCAGCAGTTCCCGGACAGGGGGCTACGAGCAGTACGTC.

The gene calls are TRBV19 and TRBJ2-2; 7 nucleotides agree with TRBD1. The CDR3 consists of 12 residues. The germline CDR1 and CDR2 sequences are LNHDA and SQIVND (reference sequence). CDR3 residues: CATGSGTGELFF. In DNA, the CDR3 is TGTGCGACAGGGAGCGGCACCGGGGAGCTGTTTTTT.

The chain combines TRBV10-3 with TRBJ2-1; 8 bases fit TRBD2. V was clipped by 10 bases and J by 7 bases; unmatched bases: 12. This CDR3 has 14 residues. Looked up from germline, CDR1 is ENHRY and CDR2 is SYGVKD. In DNA, the CDR3 is TGTGCCACAGGGGAGACTAGCGTTGGTAATGAGCAGTTCTTC. Amino acids: CATGETSVGNEQFF.

This rearrangement joins TRBV14 to TRBJ1-6, with 9 bases identical to TRBD1. Per germline, CDR1 SGHDN and CDR2 FVKESK. This CDR3 has 18 amino acids. Trimming cost V 0 bases and J 7 bases; bases outside gene matches: 10. CDR3 sequence: CASSQDYGTGTINSPLHF. The CDR3, as DNA: TGTGCCAGCAGCCAAGATTACGGGACAGGGACGATCAATTCACCCCTCCACTTT.

The V gene is TRBV19, the J gene TRBJ2-3; 7 bases are shared with TRBD2. The CDR3 sequence is 13 residues long. V trimming: 3 bases; J trimming: 8 bases; junction bases outside the gene matches: 5. Germline V lookup: CDR1 LNHDA, CDR2 SQIVND (reference sequence). CDR3 amino acids: CASSMTSSGTQYF. In nucleotides, the CDR3 is TGTGCCAGTAGTATGACTAGCTCGGGTACGCAGTATTTT.

This chain connects TRBV10-3 to TRBJ1-3, with 7 positions matching TRBD1. The CDR3 length is 15 residues. Trimming cost V 7 bases and J 1 base; bases outside gene matches: 7. Per the germline V gene, CDR1 is ENHRY and CDR2 is SYGVKD. CDR3 coding DNA: TGTGCCATCACCCCCCAGGGGGAGTCTGGAAACACCATATATTTT. Residues: CAITPQGESGNTIYF.

The table lists this clone with a few counts. The chain is built from TRBV6-5 and TRBJ1-6, with TRBD1 as a possible D gene (6 bases). Trimming took off 6 bases at V and 7 bases at J, with 13 bases between the two ends. CDR3 length equals 14 residues. Germline V gene data show CDR1 as MNHEY and CDR2 as SVGAGI. This CDR3 is CASRGTLWNSPLHF. The CDR3 bases are TGTGCCAGCAGGGGGACATTGTGGAATTCACCCCTCCACTTT.

This chain connects TRBV6-6 to TRBJ2-5, with 8 nucleotides matching TRBD2. The CDR3 loop spans 16 amino acids. V lost 5 bases, J lost 5 bases, and 13 bases stayed unmatched. CDR1 is MNHNY, CDR2 SVGAGI, per germline (reference sequence). CDR3 sequence: CASSPLTGGASETQYF. The CDR3 bases are TGTGCCAGCAGTCCCCTAACGGGGGGGGCCAGTGAGACCCAGTACTTC.